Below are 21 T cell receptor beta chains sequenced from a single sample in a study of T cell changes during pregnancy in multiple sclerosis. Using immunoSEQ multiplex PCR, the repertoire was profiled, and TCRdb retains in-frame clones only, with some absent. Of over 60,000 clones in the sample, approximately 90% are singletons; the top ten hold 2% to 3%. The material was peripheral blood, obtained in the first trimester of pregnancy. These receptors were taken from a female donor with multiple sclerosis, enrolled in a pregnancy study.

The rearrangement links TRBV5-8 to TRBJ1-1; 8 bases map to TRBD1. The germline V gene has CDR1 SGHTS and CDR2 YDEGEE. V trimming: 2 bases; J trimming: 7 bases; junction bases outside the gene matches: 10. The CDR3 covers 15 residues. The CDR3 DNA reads TGTGCCAGCAGCTTACAGGGGGGAAAGGGAGGTGAAGCTTTCTTT. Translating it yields CASSLQGGKGGEAFF.

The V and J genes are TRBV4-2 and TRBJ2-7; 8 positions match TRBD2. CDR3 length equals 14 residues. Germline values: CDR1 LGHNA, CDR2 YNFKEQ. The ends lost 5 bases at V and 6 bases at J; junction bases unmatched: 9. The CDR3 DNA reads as TGTGCCAGCAGCGATCCGGGACTAGGAGGCGAGCAGTACTTC. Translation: CASSDPGLGGEQYF.

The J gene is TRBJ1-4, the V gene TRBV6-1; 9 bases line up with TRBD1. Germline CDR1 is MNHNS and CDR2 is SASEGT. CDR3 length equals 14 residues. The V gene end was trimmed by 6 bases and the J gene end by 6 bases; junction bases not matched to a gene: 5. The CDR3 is CASSQTGGDEKLFF. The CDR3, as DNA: TGTGCCAGCAGCCAGACAGGGGGAGATGAAAAACTGTTTTTT.

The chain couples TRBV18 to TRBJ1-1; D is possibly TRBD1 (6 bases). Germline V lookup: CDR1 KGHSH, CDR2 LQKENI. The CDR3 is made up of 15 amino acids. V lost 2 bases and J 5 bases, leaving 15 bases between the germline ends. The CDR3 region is CASSPAGGVLTEAFF. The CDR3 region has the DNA TGTGCCAGCTCACCAGCGGGGGGCGTTCTGACTGAAGCTTTCTTT.

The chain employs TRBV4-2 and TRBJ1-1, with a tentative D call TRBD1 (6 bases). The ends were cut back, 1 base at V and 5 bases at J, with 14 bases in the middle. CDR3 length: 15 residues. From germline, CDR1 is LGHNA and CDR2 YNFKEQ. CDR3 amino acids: CASSQAERGGTEAFF. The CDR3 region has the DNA TGTGCCAGCAGCCAAGCGGAAAGGGGGGGAACTGAAGCTTTCTTT.

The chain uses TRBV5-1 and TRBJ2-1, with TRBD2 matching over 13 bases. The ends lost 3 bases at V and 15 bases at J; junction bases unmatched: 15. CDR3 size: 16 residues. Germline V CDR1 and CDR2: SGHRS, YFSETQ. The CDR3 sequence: CASSSRLAGGLGDRFF. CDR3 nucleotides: TGCGCCAGCAGCTCCCGACTAGCGGGAGGACTGGGGGATCGGTTCTTC.

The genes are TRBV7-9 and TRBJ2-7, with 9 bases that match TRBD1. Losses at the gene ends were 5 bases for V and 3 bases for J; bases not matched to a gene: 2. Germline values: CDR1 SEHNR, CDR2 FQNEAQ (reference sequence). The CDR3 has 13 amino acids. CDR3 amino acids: CASSRQGVYEQYF. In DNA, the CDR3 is TGTGCCAGCAGCCGACAGGGGGTCTACGAGCAGTACTTC.

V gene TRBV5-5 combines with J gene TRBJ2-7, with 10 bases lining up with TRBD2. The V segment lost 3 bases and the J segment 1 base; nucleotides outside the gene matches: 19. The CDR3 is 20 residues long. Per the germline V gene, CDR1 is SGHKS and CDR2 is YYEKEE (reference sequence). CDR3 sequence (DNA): TGTGCCAGCAGCTGGGGACCGGGAAGGACTAGCGGACTACAGTCCTACGAGCAGTACTTC. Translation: CASSWGPGRTSGLQSYEQYF.

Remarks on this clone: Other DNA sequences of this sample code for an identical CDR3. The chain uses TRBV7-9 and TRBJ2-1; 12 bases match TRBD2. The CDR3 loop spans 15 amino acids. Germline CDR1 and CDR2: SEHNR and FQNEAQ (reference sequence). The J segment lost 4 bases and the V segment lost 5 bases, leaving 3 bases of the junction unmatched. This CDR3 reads CASSPTSGGYNEQFF. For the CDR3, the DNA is TGTGCCAGCAGCCCGACTAGCGGGGGATACAATGAGCAGTTCTTC.

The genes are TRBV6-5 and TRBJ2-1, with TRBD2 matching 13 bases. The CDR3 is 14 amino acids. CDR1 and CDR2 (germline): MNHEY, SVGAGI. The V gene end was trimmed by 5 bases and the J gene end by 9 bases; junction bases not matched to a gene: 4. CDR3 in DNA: TGTGCCAGCAGTCGGACTAGCGGGAGACTTGAGCAGTTCTTC. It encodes CASSRTSGRLEQFF.

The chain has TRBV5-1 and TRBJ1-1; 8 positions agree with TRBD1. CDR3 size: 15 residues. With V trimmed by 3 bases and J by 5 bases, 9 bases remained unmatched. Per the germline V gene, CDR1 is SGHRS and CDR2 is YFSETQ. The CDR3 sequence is CASSWRTGTVTEAFF. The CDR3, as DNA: TGCGCCAGCAGCTGGAGGACAGGGACAGTAACTGAAGCTTTCTTT.

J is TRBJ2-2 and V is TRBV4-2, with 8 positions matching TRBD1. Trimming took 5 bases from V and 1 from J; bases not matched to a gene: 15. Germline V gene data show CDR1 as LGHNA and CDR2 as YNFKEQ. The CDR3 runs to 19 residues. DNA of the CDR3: TGTGCCAGCAGCGGTCAGAAGGGGACAGGCCATTTGAACACCGGGGAGCTGTTTTTT. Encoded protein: CASSGQKGTGHLNTGELFF.

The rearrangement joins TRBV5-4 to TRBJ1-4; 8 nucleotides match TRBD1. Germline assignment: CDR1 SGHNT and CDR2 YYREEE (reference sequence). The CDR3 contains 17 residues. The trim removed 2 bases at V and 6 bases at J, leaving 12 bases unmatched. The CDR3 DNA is TGTGCCAGCAGCTTCGGGACAGGACGTCTAAGGGATGAAAAACTGTTTTTT. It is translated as CASSFGTGRLRDEKLFF.

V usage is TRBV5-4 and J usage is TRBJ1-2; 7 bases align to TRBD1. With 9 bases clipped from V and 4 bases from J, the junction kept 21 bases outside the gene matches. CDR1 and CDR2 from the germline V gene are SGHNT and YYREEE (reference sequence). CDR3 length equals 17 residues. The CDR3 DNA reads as TGTGCCACCTGGATAGGGGGCGCGGGCCCGTCCCTCTATGGCTACACCTTC. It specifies CATWIGGAGPSLYGYTF.

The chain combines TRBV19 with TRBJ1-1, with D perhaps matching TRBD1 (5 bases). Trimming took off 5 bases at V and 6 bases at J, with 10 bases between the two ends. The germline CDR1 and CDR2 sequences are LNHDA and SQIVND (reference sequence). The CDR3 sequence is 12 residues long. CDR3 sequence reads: CASSYLGAEAFF. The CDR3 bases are TGTGCCAGTAGTTACCTAGGGGCTGAAGCTTTCTTT.

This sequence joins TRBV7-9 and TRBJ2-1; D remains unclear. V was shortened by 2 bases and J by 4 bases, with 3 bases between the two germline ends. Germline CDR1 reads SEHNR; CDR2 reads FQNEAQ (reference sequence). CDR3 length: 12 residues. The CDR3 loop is CASSLSYNEQFF. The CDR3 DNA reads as TGTGCCAGCAGCTTATCGTACAATGAGCAGTTCTTC.

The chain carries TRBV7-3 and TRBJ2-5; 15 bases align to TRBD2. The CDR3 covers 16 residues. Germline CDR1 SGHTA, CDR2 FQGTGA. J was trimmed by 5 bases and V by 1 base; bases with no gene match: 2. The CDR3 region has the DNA TGTGCCAGCAGCTTAAGGACTAGCGGGGGGGTGGAGACCCAGTACTTC. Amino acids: CASSLRTSGGVETQYF.

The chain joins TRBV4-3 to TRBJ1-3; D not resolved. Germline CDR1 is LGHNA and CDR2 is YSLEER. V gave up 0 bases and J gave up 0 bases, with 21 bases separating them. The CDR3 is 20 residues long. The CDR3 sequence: CASSQEFSAWAIRSGNTIYF. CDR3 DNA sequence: TGCGCCAGCAGCCAAGAATTTTCGGCCTGGGCGATCCGCTCTGGAAACACCATATATTTT.

CDR3 in amino acids: CASYRTSVSYNEQFF. DNA for the CDR3: TGTGCCTCCTACCGGACTAGCGTTTCCTACAATGAGCAGTTCTTC. The rearrangement links TRBV30 to TRBJ2-1; TRBD2 agrees at 9 bases. Germline V gene data show CDR1 as GTSNPN and CDR2 as SVGIG (reference sequence). The CDR3 runs to 15 residues. Germline trimming cut 7 bases from V and 1 base from J; bases unmatched to any gene: 8.

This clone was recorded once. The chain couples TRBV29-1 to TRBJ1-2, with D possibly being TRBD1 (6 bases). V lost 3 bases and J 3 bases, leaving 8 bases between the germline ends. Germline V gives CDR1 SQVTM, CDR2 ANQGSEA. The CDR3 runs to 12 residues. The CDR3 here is CSVDQGHYGYTF. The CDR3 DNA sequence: TGCAGCGTTGACCAGGGGCACTATGGCTACACCTTC.

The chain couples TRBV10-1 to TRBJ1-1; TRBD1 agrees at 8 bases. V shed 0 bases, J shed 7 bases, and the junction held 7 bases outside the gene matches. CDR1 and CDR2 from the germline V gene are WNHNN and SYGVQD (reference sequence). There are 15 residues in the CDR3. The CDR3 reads CASSESEAGGVEAFF. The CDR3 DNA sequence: TGCGCCAGCAGTGAGTCGGAGGCAGGGGGCGTTGAAGCTTTCTTT.